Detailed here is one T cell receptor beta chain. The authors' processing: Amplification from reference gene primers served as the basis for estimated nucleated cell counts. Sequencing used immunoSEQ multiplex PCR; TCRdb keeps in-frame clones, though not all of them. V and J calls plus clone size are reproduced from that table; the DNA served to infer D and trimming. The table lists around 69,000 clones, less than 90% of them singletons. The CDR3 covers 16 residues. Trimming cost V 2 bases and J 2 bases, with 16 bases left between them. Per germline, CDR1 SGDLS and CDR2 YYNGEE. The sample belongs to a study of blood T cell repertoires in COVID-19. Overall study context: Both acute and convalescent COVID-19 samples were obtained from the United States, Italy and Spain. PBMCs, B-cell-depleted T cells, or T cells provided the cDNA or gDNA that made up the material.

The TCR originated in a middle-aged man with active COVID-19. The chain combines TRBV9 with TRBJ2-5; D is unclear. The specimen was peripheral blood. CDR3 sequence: CASSVGERSSQETQYF. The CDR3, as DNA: TGTGCCAGCAGCGTGGGTGAAAGGAGTTCACAAGAGACCCAGTACTTC.